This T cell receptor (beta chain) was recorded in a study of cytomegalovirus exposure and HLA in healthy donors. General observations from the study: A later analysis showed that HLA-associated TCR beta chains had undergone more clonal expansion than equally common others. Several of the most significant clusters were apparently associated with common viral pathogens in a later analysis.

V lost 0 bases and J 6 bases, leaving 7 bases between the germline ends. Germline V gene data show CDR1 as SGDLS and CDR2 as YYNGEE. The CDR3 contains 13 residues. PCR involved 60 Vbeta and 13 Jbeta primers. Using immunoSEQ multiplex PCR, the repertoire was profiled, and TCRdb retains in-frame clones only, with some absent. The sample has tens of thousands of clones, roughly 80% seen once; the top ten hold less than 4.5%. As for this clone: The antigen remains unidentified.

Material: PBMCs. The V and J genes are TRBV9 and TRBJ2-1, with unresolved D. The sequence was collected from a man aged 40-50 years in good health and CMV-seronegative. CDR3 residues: CASSVAFGNEQFF. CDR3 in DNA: TGTGCCAGCAGCGTAGCGTTCGGCAATGAGCAGTTCTTC.